One and the same sample provided the 25 T cell receptor beta chains below, sequenced in a study of control samples from healthy donors and cancer patients. Data came from immunoSEQ multiplex PCR; TCRdb stores just in-frame clones and leaves some out. The sample gives approximately 100,000 clones, around 89% of which show up once; approximately 19% is in the top ten. The sample was PBMCs. All receptors come from a man in his 60s with lung cancer.

The J gene is TRBJ1-2, the V gene TRBV11-2; TRBD1 agrees at 7 bases. The junction had 10 bases not matched to a gene; V was cut back by 5 bases and J by 4 bases. The CDR3 has 15 residues. Germline CDR1 and CDR2: SGHAT and FQNNGV. CDR3 sequence: CASSRGTEKIYGYTF. CDR3 in DNA: TGTGCCAGCAGCCGTGGGACAGAAAAAATCTATGGCTACACCTTC. Full variable domain (rest looked up from reference TRBV11-2 and TRBJ1-2): EAGVAQSPRYKIIEKRQSVAFWCNPISGHATLYWYQQILGQGPKLLIQFQNNGVVDDSQLPKDRFSAERLKGVDSTLKIQPAKLEDSAVYLCASSRGTEKIYGYTFGSGTRLTVV.

V and J are TRBV5-1 and TRBJ1-2, with TRBD1 identical over 10 bases. Trimming took 7 bases from V and 3 from J; bases not matched to a gene: 12. Germline V gene data show CDR1 as SGHRS and CDR2 as YFSETQ. This CDR3 is built from 16 residues. CDR3 in DNA: TGCGCCAGCGGTAACGCCGGGACAGGGGCGGACTATGGCTACACCTTC. Residues: CASGNAGTGADYGYTF.

The gene calls are TRBV5-6 and TRBJ1-1; a weak D match, TRBD1 (5 bases). CDR3 length: 12 amino acids. With 3 bases removed from V and 7 bases from J, the gap between germline ends came to 10 bases. Germline loops: CDR1 SGHDT, CDR2 YYEEEE. The CDR3 region has the DNA TGTGCCAGCAGCTCAGGGACCAGTGAAGCTTTCTTT. Translating gives CASSSGTSEAFF.

The rearrangement joins TRBV6-6 to TRBJ1-5; D may be TRBD1 (5 bases). Germline CDR1 MNHNY, CDR2 SVGAGI (reference sequence). V was shortened by 1 base and J by 7 bases, with 17 bases between the two germline ends. This CDR3 has 16 residues. CDR3 sequence: CASSYWTPSQNQPQHF. In nucleotides, the CDR3 is TGTGCCAGCAGTTACTGGACACCGAGTCAGAACCAGCCCCAGCATTTT.

The rearrangement uses TRBV2 and TRBJ1-1; maybe TRBD1 (5 bases). V was trimmed by 6 bases and J by 1 base, leaving 12 bases between them. The CDR3 loop spans 14 amino acids. The germline gives CDR1 SNHLY, CDR2 FYNNEI. This chain's CDR3 is CASRGRQPNTEAFF. For the CDR3, the DNA is TGTGCCAGCAGGGGGCGACAGCCGAACACTGAAGCTTTCTTT.

This sequence joins TRBV18 and TRBJ1-5, with D perhaps matching TRBD1 (5 bases). Trimming took off 4 bases at V and 7 bases at J, with 26 bases between the two ends. The germline V gene encodes CDR1 KGHSH and CDR2 LQKENI. The CDR3 is made up of 18 amino acids. The CDR3 nucleotides read TGTGCCAGCTCACTGTTAGCAGGGCAGGGAGTCAATCACCAGCCCCAGCATTTT. Residues: CASSLLAGQGVNHQPQHF. Looking up the rest from reference TRBV18 and TRBJ1-5 gives the full variable domain: NAGVMQNPRHLVRRRGQEARLRCSPMKGHSHVYWYRQLPEEGLKFMVYLQKENIIDESGMPKERFSAEFPKEGPSILRIQQVVRGDSAAYFCASSLLAGQGVNHQPQHFGDGTRLSIL.

The chain is built from TRBV7-9 and TRBJ1-1; D possibly corresponds to TRBD1 (5 bases). Germline V lookup: CDR1 SEHNR, CDR2 FQNEAQ (reference sequence). Trimming left V 5 bases short and J 5 bases short, with 15 bases between. This CDR3 has 14 amino acids. The CDR3 protein is CASSLQGGSTEAFF. The CDR3 bases are TGTGCCAGCAGCCTGCAGGGAGGGAGTACTGAAGCTTTCTTT.

The chain joins TRBV5-1 to TRBJ2-6; D not certain. Trimming left V 0 bases short and J 0 bases short, with 10 bases between. This CDR3 contains 17 residues. Germline lookup yields CDR1 SGHRS and CDR2 YFSETQ. This CDR3 reads CASSLDPGFSGANVLTF. In DNA form, the CDR3 reads TGCGCCAGCAGCTTGGACCCTGGGTTCTCTGGGGCCAACGTCCTGACTTTC.

The gene calls are TRBV29-1 and TRBJ1-4; D not resolved. Between the trimmed V and J ends, which lost 6 bases and 5 bases, there was a span of 13 bases. Germline values: CDR1 SQVTM, CDR2 ANQGSEA. CDR3 size: 13 residues. CDR3 loop: CSVNSAQNEKLFF. The CDR3 DNA follows: TGCAGCGTCAACAGCGCTCAGAATGAAAAACTGTTTTTT.

The chain combines TRBV5-6 with TRBJ1-1; D is uncertain. Germline V gene sequence: CDR1 SGHDT, CDR2 YYEEEE. The CDR3 runs to 14 residues. Trimming shortened V by 3 bases and J by 1 base, and 10 bases separated the two germline ends. In DNA form, the CDR3 reads TGTGCCAGCAGCTCACCTGGTGGGAACACTGAAGCTTTCTTT. Translating it yields CASSSPGGNTEAFF.

This clone was found once. The chain is built from TRBV6-5 and TRBJ1-5; 7 nucleotides align to TRBD1. The CDR3 totals 14 residues. The V and J ends lost 6 bases and 11 bases, in that order; junction bases with no gene match: 13. Germline CDR1 reads MNHEY; CDR2 reads SVGAGI. This CDR3 reads CASSPGQARGAQHF. CDR3 DNA sequence: TGTGCCAGCAGCCCCGGACAGGCTAGGGGGGCCCAGCATTTT.

The V call is TRBV5-1, the J call TRBJ1-4, with D possibly TRBD1 on 6 matching bases. The CDR3 runs to 15 residues. With 4 bases removed from V and 6 bases from J, the gap between germline ends came to 16 bases. The germline gives CDR1 SGHRS, CDR2 YFSETQ. This CDR3 reads CASSGDPGAYEKLFF. The CDR3 nucleotides read TGCGCCAGCAGCGGGGACCCAGGGGCTTATGAAAAACTGTTTTTT.

This chain joins TRBV15 and TRBJ1-4; D perhaps matches TRBD1 (6 bases). V lost 5 bases and J lost 4, with 17 bases in between. The CDR3 consists of 16 residues. Germline V gives CDR1 LNHNV, CDR2 YYDKDF (reference sequence). CDR3 DNA sequence: TGTGCCACCAGCCCGGCTAAGACAGGCCGTAATGAAAAACTGTTTTTT. Its translation is CATSPAKTGRNEKLFF.

The chain uses TRBV25-1 and TRBJ1-3, with TRBD1 as a possible D gene (5 bases). The V end was cut by 4 bases, the J end by 2 bases, with 15 bases between. In germline, CDR1 is MGHDK, CDR2 SYGVNS. This CDR3 spans 16 amino acids. The CDR3 sequence: CASSAAGETAGNTIYF. CDR3 nucleotide sequence: TGTGCCAGCAGTGCTGCCGGCGAGACAGCTGGAAACACCATATATTTT.

This clone was seen only a few times. The chain has TRBV11-2 and TRBJ2-1; D is ambiguous. Deletions cut 2 bases from V and 4 bases from J, with 9 bases between. The CDR3 has 14 amino acids. Germline lookup yields CDR1 SGHAT and CDR2 FQNNGV. CDR3 residues: CASSLFGEYNEQFF. The DNA for the CDR3 is TGTGCCAGCAGCTTATTCGGAGAGTACAATGAGCAGTTCTTC.

The gene calls are TRBV6-5 and TRBJ2-5; maybe TRBD2 (6 bases). Germline V gene data show CDR1 as MNHEY and CDR2 as SVGAGI. The V end was cut by 8 bases, the J end by 3 bases, with 13 bases between. This CDR3 spans 13 amino acids. CDR3 bases: TGTGCCAGCCGCCCGCCTAGCGAAGAGACCCAGTACTTC. Translating it yields CASRPPSEETQYF.

The chain couples TRBV5-1 to TRBJ1-1; D is unresolved. V was shortened by 4 bases and J by 0 bases, with 13 bases between the two germline ends. Germline CDR1 is SGHRS and CDR2 is YFSETQ. The CDR3 length is 15 residues. The CDR3 region is CASSTPDDVNTEAFF. The CDR3 DNA is TGCGCCAGCAGCACTCCTGACGACGTGAACACTGAAGCTTTCTTT.

The rearrangement uses TRBV27 and TRBJ1-6; D ambiguous. Germline assignment: CDR1 MNHEY and CDR2 SMNVEV (reference sequence). The CDR3 has 15 residues. V lost 6 bases and J 7 bases, leaving 16 bases between the germline ends. The CDR3 is CASSKEGAQNSPLHF. CDR3 nucleotides: TGTGCCAGCAGCAAAGAGGGAGCGCAAAATTCACCCCTCCACTTT.

V gene TRBV4-1 combines with J gene TRBJ1-5, with D unresolved. Trimming removed 4 bases from V and 2 bases from J, with 12 bases in between. CDR1 and CDR2 from the germline V gene are MGHRA and YSYEKL. The CDR3 length is 15 residues. The DNA for the CDR3 is TGCGCCAGCAGCCTAAGAGTCGGTGGCAATCAGCCCCAGCATTTT. Translated: CASSLRVGGNQPQHF.

The rearrangement uses TRBV10-3 and TRBJ1-4, with TRBD1 as a possible D gene (5 bases). Trimming stripped 2 bases from V and 8 bases from J, with 18 bases between. The CDR3 runs 16 residues. The V gene's germline CDR1 is ENHRY and CDR2 SYGVKD. The CDR3 DNA is TGTGCCATCAGTGAGGGTTGGGGCCTTGAAGGGGAAAAACTGTTTTTT. This sequence encodes CAISEGWGLEGEKLFF.

The rearrangement uses TRBV5-8 and TRBJ1-4; 8 bases align to TRBD1. The germline V gene encodes CDR1 SGHTS and CDR2 YDEGEE. With 3 bases clipped from V and 6 bases from J, the junction kept 10 bases outside the gene matches. This CDR3 is built from 16 residues. The CDR3 here is CASSSDRTGRDEKLFF. The CDR3 DNA sequence: TGTGCCAGCAGCTCGGACCGGACAGGGAGGGATGAAAAACTGTTTTTT.

This clone occurred once. The chain recombines TRBV20-1 with TRBJ2-7, with 10 bases matching TRBD2. The CDR3 length is 17 residues. V trimming: 3 bases; J trimming: 4 bases; junction bases outside the gene matches: 15. The germline V gene encodes CDR1 DFQATT and CDR2 SNEGSKA (reference sequence). The CDR3 sequence is CSASRASGGLSRYEQYF. The CDR3 bases are TGCAGTGCTAGTCGGGCTAGCGGGGGCCTCTCTAGGTACGAGCAGTACTTC.

This sequence joins TRBV11-2 and TRBJ2-5; D call uncertain. Trimming took off 3 bases at V and 5 bases at J, with 10 bases between the two ends. The CDR3 is 13 residues long. Germline lookup yields CDR1 SGHAT and CDR2 FQNNGV. CDR3 in amino acids: CASSFTLGETQYF. The CDR3 region has the DNA TGTGCCAGCAGCTTCACCCTAGGGGAGACCCAGTACTTC.

The chain employs TRBV24-1 and TRBJ2-3; possibly TRBD1 for D (5 bases). This CDR3 spans 13 amino acids. Trimming removed 7 bases at V and 3 bases at J, with 10 bases between. Germline V gene sequence: CDR1 KGHDR, CDR2 SFDVKD. CDR3 sequence: CATSLTGTDTQYF. In DNA, the CDR3 is TGTGCCACCAGCTTAACAGGTACAGATACGCAGTATTTT.

V and J are TRBV25-1 and TRBJ2-5, with D unresolved. CDR1 is MGHDK and CDR2 is SYGVNS in the germline V gene. V shed 1 base and J shed 2 bases, with 11 bases lying between them. The CDR3 totals 15 residues. The CDR3 DNA is TGTGCCAGCAGTGAATTCCGGCAGAAACAAGAGACCCAGTACTTC. Encoded protein: CASSEFRQKQETQYF. The full variable domain, its missing parts supplied by reference TRBV25-1 and TRBJ2-5, is EADIYQTPRYLVIGTGKKITLECSQTMGHDKMYWYQQDPGMELHLIHYSYGVNSTEKGDLSSESTVSRIRTEHFPLTLESARPSHTSQYLCASSEFRQKQETQYFGPGTRLLVL.